Below, 13 T cell receptor beta chains from the same sample are listed, as sequenced in a study of blood T cell repertoires in COVID-19 (dated by TCRdb to the early 2020s). Library creation used the immunoSEQ multiplex PCR assay. Imported from immuneACCESS, the table was reduced by TCRdb to in-frame sequences with V and J called. These copies leave out some clones; in studies compared against another copy, an unresolved V gene accounts for under half, and the cause of the remainder is not known. The sample table records some 210,000 clones; 81% of these occur just once. The ten top clones hold more than 8.5% of the sample. The source material was PBMCs or T cells enriched from blood (not recorded which). All receptors come from a woman aged 45-65 years with acute COVID-19.

The gene calls are TRBV7-9 and TRBJ2-1; 9 bases map to TRBD2. Per germline, CDR1 SEHNR and CDR2 FQNEAQ (reference sequence). The CDR3 runs 14 residues. V trimming: 5 bases; J trimming: 5 bases; junction bases outside the gene matches: 4. CDR3 amino acids: CASSLAGGDNEQFF. DNA for the CDR3: TGTGCCAGCAGCCTCGCGGGGGGGGACAATGAGCAGTTCTTC.

The chain uses TRBV5-5 and TRBJ2-5, with a possible D match to TRBD1 (5 bases). CDR1 SGHKS and CDR2 YYEKEE come from the germline V gene (reference sequence). The V end was cut by 3 bases, the J end by 5 bases, with 20 bases between. CDR3 length equals 16 residues. CDR3 sequence (DNA): TGTGCCAGCAGCTATGGATTGACAGCGCTCCAGGAGACCCAGTACTTC. As protein: CASSYGLTALQETQYF. The variable domain in full, completed from reference TRBV5-5 and TRBJ2-5, reads DAGVTQSPTHLIKTRGQQVTLRCSPISGHKSVSWYQQVLGQGPQFIFQYYEKEERGRGNFPDRFSARQFPNYSSELNVNALLLGDSALYLCASSYGLTALQETQYFGPGTRLLVL.

The V and J genes are TRBV18 and TRBJ1-2; 8 nucleotides match TRBD1. CDR1 KGHSH and CDR2 LQKENI come from the germline V gene. This CDR3 has 17 amino acids. V dropped 2 bases and J dropped 4; count of bases not matched to a gene: 12. The DNA of the CDR3 is TGTGCCAGCTCACCAGGCCTAGTGTCGGGACAGGCCTATGGCTACACCTTC. It codes for CASSPGLVSGQAYGYTF.

CDR3 nucleotide sequence: TGCGCCAGCAGCCAAGTATCCGGGACTACCGAGGGGACCCAGTACTTC. This sequence encodes CASSQVSGTTEGTQYF. The J gene is TRBJ2-5, the V gene TRBV4-1, with 7 bases matching TRBD2. The CDR3 consists of 16 residues. CDR1 is MGHRA, CDR2 YSYEKL, per germline. V gave up 1 base and J gave up 7 bases; unmatched junction bases: 12.

The sample holds one count of this clone. This chain links TRBV7-9 with TRBJ1-2; TRBD1 agrees at 8 bases. The CDR3 is 18 residues long. Germline CDR1 reads SEHNR; CDR2 reads FQNEAQ (reference sequence). Unmatched junction bases numbered 18, after V lost 3 bases and J lost 6 bases. CDR3 sequence: CASSFQRRGQPALHGYTF. Written as DNA, the CDR3 is TGTGCCAGCAGCTTCCAGCGCAGGGGGCAACCTGCACTTCATGGCTACACCTTC.

The chain links TRBV29-1 to TRBJ1-2; possible D gene TRBD1, 6 bases. Trimming cost V 3 bases and J 4 bases, with 9 bases left between them. Germline CDR1 SQVTM, CDR2 ANQGSEA. This CDR3 is built from 12 residues. The CDR3 loop is CSVERGFYGYTF. The CDR3, as DNA: TGCAGCGTTGAGAGGGGGTTCTATGGCTACACCTTC.

The rearrangement uses TRBV6-1 and TRBJ2-3; TRBD2 might be the D (5 bases). This CDR3 has 15 amino acids. The germline gives CDR1 MNHNS, CDR2 SASEGT. Deletions cut 1 base from V and 2 bases from J, with 10 bases between. CDR3 in DNA: TGTGCCAGCAGTGAAGGGTGGGGAGCCACAGATACGCAGTATTTT. Translating gives CASSEGWGATDTQYF.

The V call is TRBV3-1 (or the pseudogene TRBV3-2), the J call TRBJ2-7, with D possibly being TRBD2 (6 bases). The CDR3 consists of 13 residues. Germline lookup yields CDR1 LGHDT and CDR2 YNNKEL (reference sequence). Trimming took off 5 bases at V and 0 bases at J, with 8 bases between the two ends. The CDR3 reads CASSKGLSYEQYF. The CDR3 coding sequence is TGTGCCAGCAGCAAGGGACTCTCCTACGAGCAGTACTTC.

The chain couples TRBV5-1 to TRBJ2-5; 10 bases are shared with TRBD2. Trimming cost V 0 bases and J 7 bases; bases outside gene matches: 9. The CDR3 runs to 16 residues. Germline V gives CDR1 SGHRS, CDR2 YFSETQ. The CDR3 spells CASSLASGGAIGTQYF. In DNA, the CDR3 is TGCGCCAGCAGCTTGGCTAGCGGGGGAGCCATAGGGACCCAGTACTTC.

This clone was picked up a small number of times. The chain employs TRBV11-2 and TRBJ2-7, with 11 bases matching TRBD1. Looked up from germline, CDR1 is SGHAT and CDR2 is FQNNGV. J gave up 4 bases and V 4 bases, and 12 bases lay outside the gene matches. The CDR3 has 17 amino acids. The DNA for the CDR3 is TGTGCCAGCAGCTGGGGTCCTTCCGGGACAGGGGGGTACGAGCAGTACTTC. It yields the protein CASSWGPSGTGGYEQYF.

This chain connects TRBV29-1 to TRBJ1-1; 7 bases match TRBD1. J was trimmed by 1 base and V by 6 bases; bases with no gene match: 11. This CDR3 spans 15 amino acids. CDR1 is SQVTM and CDR2 is ANQGSEA in the germline V gene. CDR3 protein: CSVLRLGGTNTEAFF. For the CDR3, the DNA is TGCAGCGTCCTAAGACTAGGGGGCACGAACACTGAAGCTTTCTTT.

V usage is TRBV18 and J usage is TRBJ2-5; possible D gene TRBD1, 6 bases. The germline V gene encodes CDR1 KGHSH and CDR2 LQKENI. CDR3 length: 14 amino acids. V lost 4 bases to trimming and J lost 5 bases, with 14 bases between them. This CDR3 reads CASSQQGIGETQYF. The CDR3 DNA reads as TGTGCCAGCTCACAACAGGGTATTGGTGAGACCCAGTACTTC.

V is TRBV11-3 and J is TRBJ2-3, with TRBD2 matching over 12 bases. The CDR3 runs 19 residues. V shed 0 bases and J 4 bases; nucleotides not matched to a gene: 11. The germline gives CDR1 SGHNT, CDR2 YENEEA. CDR3 in amino acids: CASSLDGVLAGGPADTQYF. CDR3 DNA sequence: TGTGCCAGCAGCTTAGATGGGGTGCTAGCGGGGGGGCCAGCAGATACGCAGTATTTT. Full variable domain (missing parts from reference TRBV11-3 and TRBJ2-3): EAGVVQSPRYKIIEKKQPVAFWCNPISGHNTLYWYLQNLGQGPELLIRYENEEAVDDSQLPKDRFSAERLKGVDSTLKIQPAELGDSAVYLCASSLDGVLAGGPADTQYFGPGTRLTVL.